Below, 20 T cell receptor beta chains from the same sample are listed, as sequenced in a study of T-cell reconstitution after alpha-beta-depleted transplantation in children. A TCRbeta library incorporating unique molecular identifiers was prepared. One entry per CDR3 protein, called by TCRdb with MiXCR from the PCR reads. The sample has hundreds of thousands of distinct CDR3 sequences; approximately 32% are singletons. The sample here was PBMCs from the stem cell graft donor, taken from the stem cell graft. Source of these receptors: a human donor who donated a stem cell graft to a child with aplastic anemia.

The table lists this clonotype with a count of one. V gene TRBV6-2 or TRBV6-3 combines with J gene TRBJ2-7; TRBD2 matches at 7 bases. The ends lost 8 bases at V and 1 base at J; junction bases unmatched: 11. Germline CDR1 MNHEY, CDR2 SVGEGT. CDR3 length equals 15 residues. The CDR3 reads CASDYKRGLSYEQYF. The CDR3 region has the DNA TGTGCCAGCGACTATAAGCGGGGTTTATCCTACGAGCAGTACTTC.

The table lists this clonotype with a few counts. V and J are TRBV12-3 or TRBV12-4 and TRBJ2-7; D not resolved. The CDR3 spans 10 residues. V was clipped by 0 bases and J by 8 bases, with 2 bases between them. As DNA, the CDR3 is TGTGCCAGCAGTTTAGCCAAGCAGTACGTC. Translation: CASSLAKQYV.

The rearrangement joins TRBV19 to TRBJ2-1, with 9 bases identical to TRBD2. V lost 5 bases, J lost 2 bases, and 16 bases stayed unmatched. This CDR3 comprises 19 residues. Germline V lookup: CDR1 LNHDA, CDR2 SQIVND (reference sequence). In DNA, the CDR3 is TGTGCCAGTAGTCAATTTGGCCCCTTTAGCGGGAGAACCTACAATGAGCAGTTCTTC. Amino acids: CASSQFGPFSGRTYNEQFF.

The chain combines TRBV25-1 with TRBJ2-1; weak D call: TRBD2 (5 bases). The V gene lost 6 bases and the J gene lost 0 bases, with 15 bases spanning the gap. This CDR3 spans 16 amino acids. CDR1 and CDR2 (germline): MGHDK, SYGVNS. This CDR3 is CASRGIGGCSYNEQFF. The CDR3 bases are TGTGCCAGCAGGGGGATTGGCGGGTGCTCCTACAATGAGCAGTTCTTC. The whole variable domain, remainder taken from reference TRBV25-1 and TRBJ2-1, is EADIYQTPRYLVIGTGKKITLECSQTMGHDKMYWYQQDPGMELHLIHYSYGVNSTEKGDLSSESTVSRIRTEHFPLTLESARPSHTSQYLCASRGIGGCSYNEQFFGPGTRLTVL.

This clonotype was recorded many times. The V and J genes are TRBV12-3 or TRBV12-4 and TRBJ1-5, with 11 bases identical to TRBD1. V trimming: 2 bases; J trimming: 6 bases; junction bases outside the gene matches: 6. This CDR3 region has 16 residues. In DNA form, the CDR3 reads TGTGCCAGCAGTTTACGGACAGGGGGCGCGGGTCAGCCCCAGCATTTT. Translation gives CASSLRTGGAGQPQHF.

This clonotype was picked up many times. The rearrangement links TRBV20-1 to TRBJ2-7, with D perhaps TRBD2 (7 bases). Germline V gives CDR1 DFQATT, CDR2 SNEGSKA (reference sequence). The CDR3 contains 14 residues. The DNA of the CDR3 is TGCAGCATTAACCGCGGGGGCGACTCCTACGAGCAGTACTTC. Its translation is CSINRGGDSYEQYF.

The V and J genes are TRBV7-2 and TRBJ2-1; TRBD2 agrees at 7 bases. The length of the CDR3 is 14 residues. Germline-derived CDR1 and CDR2 are SGHTA and FQGNSA. Losses at the gene ends were 0 bases for V and 10 bases for J; bases not matched to a gene: 6. The CDR3 sequence is CASSLARGSGEQFF. Written as DNA, the CDR3 is TGTGCCAGCAGCTTAGCGCGCGGGAGTGGCGAGCAGTTCTTC. Full variable domain (remainder filled in from reference TRBV7-2 and TRBJ2-1): GAGVSQSPSNKVTEKGKDVELRCDPISGHTALYWYRQSLGQGLEFLIYFQGNSAPDKSGLPSDRFSAERTGGSVSTLTIQRTQQEDSAVYLCASSLARGSGEQFFGPGTRLTVL.

The sample holds a few counts of this clonotype. V usage is TRBV7-8 and J usage is TRBJ2-5; 11 bases map to TRBD2. Trimming took 1 base from V and 5 from J; bases not matched to a gene: 6. This CDR3 has 16 residues. Germline loops: CDR1 SGHVS, CDR2 FQNEAQ. Here the CDR3 DNA reads TGTGCCAGCAGCTTAGTAGTTTCTAGCGGGAGGGAGACCCAGTACTTC. The encoded protein is CASSLVVSSGRETQYF.

This chain joins TRBV7-9 and TRBJ2-1; 8 bases fit TRBD2. Germline CDR1 and CDR2: SEHNR and FQNEAQ (reference sequence). V was pared by 5 bases and J by 4 bases, with 10 bases of the junction left unmatched. This CDR3 comprises 16 residues. This CDR3 reads CASSPRGREAYNEQFF. CDR3 sequence (DNA): TGTGCCAGCAGCCCCAGAGGGCGGGAGGCGTACAATGAGCAGTTCTTC. Based on the CDR3 plus reference TRBV7-9 and TRBJ2-1, the full variable domain is DTGVSQNPRHKITKRGQNVTFRCDPISEHNRLYWYRQTLGQGPEFLTYFQNEAQLEKSRLLSDRFSAERPKGSFSTLEIQRTEQGDSAMYLCASSPRGREAYNEQFFGPGTRLTVL.

The V call is TRBV20-1, the J call TRBJ2-1; TRBD2 aligns across 11 bases. The CDR3 is made up of 16 amino acids. V trimming: 2 bases; J trimming: 0 bases; junction bases outside the gene matches: 3. The V gene's germline CDR1 is DFQATT and CDR2 SNEGSKA (reference sequence). This CDR3 reads CSARQLAGDSYNEQFF. For the CDR3, the DNA is TGCAGTGCTAGACAACTAGCGGGAGACTCCTACAATGAGCAGTTCTTC.

V gene TRBV20-1 combines with J gene TRBJ2-5, with 8 positions matching TRBD1. J was trimmed by 3 bases and V by 6 bases; bases with no gene match: 6. CDR1 is DFQATT, CDR2 SNEGSKA, per germline (reference sequence). The CDR3 loop spans 13 amino acids. The CDR3 here is CSAPTGEKETQYF. For the CDR3, the DNA is TGCAGTGCCCCGACAGGGGAGAAAGAGACCCAGTACTTC.

The CDR3 protein is CASSQKGTSSEQFF. CDR3 bases: TGTGCCAGCAGCCAAAAGGGGACTAGCAGCGAGCAGTTCTTC. V is TRBV3-1 and J is TRBJ2-1, with 9 nucleotides matching TRBD2. The germline CDR1 and CDR2 sequences are LGHDT and YNNKEL (reference sequence). The CDR3 extends over 14 amino acids. The J segment lost 10 bases and the V segment lost 2 bases, leaving 6 bases of the junction unmatched.

This clonotype was seen ten or more times. The chain recombines TRBV10-3 with TRBJ2-1, with D possibly TRBD1 on 6 matching bases. The CDR3 covers 14 residues. Germline V lookup: CDR1 ENHRY, CDR2 SYGVKD. Trimming shortened V by 2 bases and J by 8 bases, and 13 bases separated the two germline ends. For the CDR3, the DNA is TGTGCCATCAGTGAGGGTAACAGGGATGATGAGCAGTTCTTC. Protein sequence: CAISEGNRDDEQFF.

This clonotype turned up a few times. The rearrangement links TRBV12-3 or TRBV12-4 to TRBJ1-2; the D is unclear. There are 10 residues in the CDR3. V was cut by 10 bases and J by 5 bases, with 8 bases left in between. The CDR3 loop is CATGGYGYTF. DNA for the CDR3: TGTGCCACAGGAGGATATGGCTACACCTTC.

CDR3 sequence (DNA): TGTGCCAGCAGAGCGACAGGCTCCTACAATGAGCAGTTCTTC. It yields the protein CASRATGSYNEQFF. This chain connects TRBV6-1 to TRBJ2-1; D may be TRBD1 (6 bases). The CDR3 length is 14 residues. Germline V gives CDR1 MNHNS, CDR2 SASEGT. Trimming took off 6 bases at V and 0 bases at J, with 9 bases between the two ends.

This clonotype was counted a few times. The rearrangement links TRBV7-2 to TRBJ2-1; TRBD2 matches at 10 bases. The CDR3 has 16 amino acids. Germline lookup yields CDR1 SGHTA and CDR2 FQGNSA. After removal of 2 bases from V and 2 bases from J, the junction contained 3 bases not matched to a gene. Here the CDR3 DNA reads TGTGCCAGCAGCTTACAAGCGGGAGGGCCCTACAATGAGCAGTTCTTC. Amino acids: CASSLQAGGPYNEQFF.

The gene calls are TRBV29-1 and TRBJ2-7, with 8 bases lining up with TRBD2. With 5 bases clipped from V and 6 bases from J, the junction kept 6 bases outside the gene matches. This CDR3 has 12 amino acids. Germline V gene sequence: CDR1 SQVTM, CDR2 ANQGSEA. The CDR3 DNA reads TGCAGCGTTAACGGACTAGCTGGCGAGCAGTACGTC. Translating gives CSVNGLAGEQYV.

The table lists this clonotype with a few counts. The chain carries TRBV30 and TRBJ1-1; D gene uncertain. Trimming removed 4 bases from V and 1 base from J, with 7 bases in between. Germline V CDR1 and CDR2: GTSNPN, SVGIG (reference sequence). The CDR3 has 12 residues. The CDR3 DNA sequence: TGTGCCTGGACCCACGGGAACACTGAAGCTTTCTTT. This sequence encodes CAWTHGNTEAFF.

This rearrangement joins TRBV12-3 or TRBV12-4 to TRBJ2-1; 10 bases agree with TRBD2. CDR3 size: 13 residues. With 6 bases clipped from V and 7 bases from J, the junction kept 3 bases outside the gene matches. The CDR3 nucleotides read TGTGCCAGCAGACGGACTAGCGGAAATGAGCAGTTCTTC. This gives the protein CASRRTSGNEQFF.

The V call is TRBV7-9, the J call TRBJ2-1, with 10 nucleotides matching TRBD2. Germline V gene sequence: CDR1 SEHNR, CDR2 FQNEAQ (reference sequence). The CDR3 has 16 amino acids. V gave up 1 base and J gave up 5 bases; unmatched junction bases: 5. CDR3 DNA sequence: TGTGCCAGCAGCTTAGGAGCGGGAGGGCCAAACAATGAGCAGTTCTTC. Amino acids: CASSLGAGGPNNEQFF.